These T cell receptor beta chains were read from a single sample in a study of T cells in localized non-small cell lung cancer. The data were produced by immunoSEQ multiplex PCR, yet TCRdb's version contains in-frame clones alone and is incomplete. The repertoire includes about 2,800 clones, roughly 21% of them detected once, and roughly 11% sits in the top ten. The material was normal lung tissue next to the tumor, obtained before any cancer treatment. Source of these receptors: a woman aged 35-75 years with stage I lung adenocarcinoma. The CDR3 runs from the conserved cysteine through the conserved F or W. A D gene is named only where the DNA matches it firmly. Clone size is not always given. Where it is, it says once, few, many or a class for expanded clones.

J gene: TRBJ2-7; clone size: -; D gene: -; V gene: TRBV5-1; CDR3 length: 15; CDR3 DNA: TGCGCCAGCAGCTTGGCAGGTGATGGGGGTGAGGAGCAGTACTTC; CDR3 protein: CASSLAGDGGEEQYF
J gene: TRBJ2-7; clone size: -; D gene: TRBD1; V gene: TRBV28; CDR3 length: 16; CDR3 DNA: TGTGCCAGCACTCCCCTCGGGACAGGGAAGCTAAGCGAGCAGTACTTC; CDR3 protein: CASTPLGTGKLSEQYF
J gene: TRBJ2-1; clone size: -; D gene: TRBD2; V gene: TRBV10-3; CDR3 length: 17; CDR3 DNA: TGTGCCATCAGTGAGTCGACTAGCGGGGAGGATGACAATGAGCAGTTCTTC; CDR3 protein: CAISESTSGEDDNEQFF
J gene: TRBJ1-1; clone size: large; D gene: -; V gene: TRBV11-3; CDR3 length: 15; CDR3 DNA: TGTGCCAGCAGCTCCAGTTTTGGGATGAACACTGAAGCTTTCTTT; CDR3 protein: CASSSSFGMNTEAFF
J gene: TRBJ1-4; clone size: medium-sized; D gene: TRBD1; V gene: TRBV9; CDR3 length: 14; CDR3 DNA: TGTGCCAGCAGTCATGACAGGGGGCGTGAAAAACTGTTTTTT; CDR3 protein: CASSHDRGREKLFF
J gene: TRBJ1-1; clone size: -; D gene: -; V gene: TRBV9; CDR3 length: 16; CDR3 DNA: TGTGCCAGCAGCGCACCGGCCGGGACCGTGAACACTGAAGCTTTCTTT; CDR3 protein: CASSAPAGTVNTEAFF
J gene: TRBJ1-3; clone size: large; D gene: -; V gene: TRBV15; CDR3 length: 16; CDR3 DNA: TGTGCCACCAGCCGTGGAGGGCGAGGATCTGGAAACACCATATATTTT; CDR3 protein: CATSRGGRGSGNTIYF
J gene: TRBJ1-4; clone size: few; D gene: TRBD1; V gene: TRBV11-3; CDR3 length: 14; CDR3 DNA: TGTGCCAGCAGCTTGAGGGACAGTAATGAAAAACTGTTTTTT; CDR3 protein: CASSLRDSNEKLFF
J gene: TRBJ2-7; clone size: -; D gene: -; V gene: TRBV6-8; CDR3 length: 14; CDR3 DNA: TGTGCCAGCGCCACAGGAGGGGAACCCTACGAGCAGTACTTC; CDR3 protein: CASATGGEPYEQYF
J gene: TRBJ2-5; clone size: few; D gene: TRBD2; V gene: TRBV11-3; CDR3 length: 14; CDR3 DNA: TGTGCCAGCATCGGACTAGCGGGGCAAGAGACCCAGTACTTC; CDR3 protein: CASIGLAGQETQYF
J gene: TRBJ2-7; clone size: -; D gene: TRBD2; V gene: TRBV28; CDR3 length: 15; CDR3 DNA: TGTGCCAGCAGTTCAGTCAGGACTAGTACCTACGAGCAGTACTTC; CDR3 protein: CASSSVRTSTYEQYF
J gene: TRBJ2-1; clone size: few; D gene: -; V gene: TRBV11-3; CDR3 length: 14; CDR3 DNA: TGTGCCAGCAGCTTTAGTCCGACCCGGGGTGAGCAGTTCTTC; CDR3 protein: CASSFSPTRGEQFF
J gene: TRBJ1-2; clone size: few; D gene: -; V gene: TRBV6-8; CDR3 length: 16; CDR3 DNA: TGTGCCAGCAGTGCCCCCGTTTTGGGGGGTCACTATGGCTACACCTTC; CDR3 protein: CASSAPVLGGHYGYTF
J gene: TRBJ2-1; clone size: -; D gene: -; V gene: TRBV19; CDR3 length: 14; CDR3 DNA: TGTGCCAGTAGTATCAGCCTAGTTTACAATGAGCAGTTCTTC; CDR3 protein: CASSISLVYNEQFF
J gene: TRBJ2-3; clone size: -; D gene: -; V gene: TRBV19; CDR3 length: 15; CDR3 DNA: TGTGCCAGTACCGAAAAGATCGCTAGTACAGATACGCAGTATTTT; CDR3 protein: CASTEKIASTDTQYF
J gene: TRBJ2-5; clone size: -; D gene: TRBD1; V gene: TRBV18; CDR3 length: 15; CDR3 DNA: TGTGCCAGCTCACGACAGACAGGGGAGCAGGAGACCCAGTACTTC; CDR3 protein: CASSRQTGEQETQYF
J gene: TRBJ2-1; clone size: medium-sized; D gene: -; V gene: TRBV11-3; CDR3 length: 16; CDR3 DNA: TGTGCCAGCAGCTTGGCCACCGACCACTTGGGGAATGAGCAGTTCTTC; CDR3 protein: CASSLATDHLGNEQFF
J gene: TRBJ1-2; clone size: -; D gene: -; V gene: TRBV19; CDR3 length: 13; CDR3 DNA: TGTGCCAGTAGTATCACGCAGAAAAGTGGCTACACCTTC; CDR3 protein: CASSITQKSGYTF
J gene: TRBJ2-7; clone size: few; D gene: -; V gene: TRBV9; CDR3 length: 13; CDR3 DNA: TGTGCCAGCACCCTAGGAACAGAGGGCGAGCAGTACTTC; CDR3 protein: CASTLGTEGEQYF
J gene: TRBJ2-5; clone size: few; D gene: -; V gene: TRBV19; CDR3 length: 12; CDR3 DNA: TGTGCCAGTAGTATTGGGCGGGAGACCCAGTACTTC; CDR3 protein: CASSIGRETQYF
J gene: TRBJ2-1; clone size: few; D gene: -; V gene: TRBV5-1; CDR3 length: 15; CDR3 DNA: TGCGCCAGCAGCTCCGGGACCCAGGCCTACAATGAGCAGTTCTTC; CDR3 protein: CASSSGTQAYNEQFF
J gene: TRBJ2-7; clone size: -; D gene: TRBD1; V gene: TRBV29-1; CDR3 length: 12; CDR3 DNA: TGCAGCGTCGGGACAGGTCCCTACGAGCAGTACTTC; CDR3 protein: CSVGTGPYEQYF
J gene: TRBJ2-1; clone size: -; D gene: -; V gene: TRBV7-1; CDR3 length: 13; CDR3 DNA: TGTGCCAGCAGCTTAGAGGAGGCAGGGAAGCAGTTCTTC; CDR3 protein: CASSLEEAGKQFF
J gene: TRBJ2-1; clone size: -; D gene: TRBD2; V gene: TRBV18; CDR3 length: 15; CDR3 DNA: TGTGCCAGCTCACCAGCGGGAGGTGGGAGAAATGAGCAGTTCTTC; CDR3 protein: CASSPAGGGRNEQFF
J gene: TRBJ2-4; clone size: few; D gene: -; V gene: TRBV27; CDR3 length: 18; CDR3 DNA: TGTGCCAGCAGTTTGATCGAGGGGACTGGATCTGCCAAAAACATTCAGTACTTC; CDR3 protein: CASSLIEGTGSAKNIQYF
J gene: TRBJ2-5; clone size: medium-sized; D gene: -; V gene: TRBV6-8; CDR3 length: 13; CDR3 DNA: TGTGCCAGCAGGACGACCGCACCAGGGACCCAGTACTTC; CDR3 protein: CASRTTAPGTQYF
J gene: TRBJ2-3; clone size: medium-sized; D gene: -; V gene: TRBV30; CDR3 length: 12; CDR3 DNA: TGTGCCTGGAGTGGAACCGTAGATACGCAGTATTTT; CDR3 protein: CAWSGTVDTQYF
J gene: TRBJ2-5; clone size: few; D gene: TRBD2; V gene: TRBV11-3; CDR3 length: 14; CDR3 DNA: TGTGCCAGCAGCCGACTAGCGGGAGGAGAGACCCAGTACTTC; CDR3 protein: CASSRLAGGETQYF
J gene: TRBJ2-7; clone size: medium-sized; D gene: TRBD1; V gene: TRBV6-8; CDR3 length: 14; CDR3 DNA: TGTGCCAGCAGTTACCTACAGGGGACCTACGAGCAGTACTTC; CDR3 protein: CASSYLQGTYEQYF
J gene: TRBJ2-5; clone size: -; D gene: -; V gene: TRBV18; CDR3 length: 13; CDR3 DNA: TGTGCCAGCTCACCAGGGTACCAAGAGACCCAGTACTTC; CDR3 protein: CASSPGYQETQYF
J gene: TRBJ2-1; clone size: few; D gene: -; V gene: TRBV11-3; CDR3 length: 15; CDR3 DNA: TGTGCCAGCAGCTTAGGGGGACTCTCCCTCCAAGAGCAGTTCTTC; CDR3 protein: CASSLGGLSLQEQFF
J gene: TRBJ2-7; clone size: medium-sized; D gene: -; V gene: TRBV11-3; CDR3 length: 16; CDR3 DNA: TGTGCCAGCAGCCAGGAGTACAGGGAGTTAGTCTACGAGCAGTACTTC; CDR3 protein: CASSQEYRELVYEQYF
J gene: TRBJ1-2; clone size: -; D gene: -; V gene: TRBV28; CDR3 length: 12; CDR3 DNA: TGTGCCAGCAGTTTCAGGGGAGGTGGCTACACCTTC; CDR3 protein: CASSFRGGGYTF
J gene: TRBJ2-7; clone size: few; D gene: TRBD1; V gene: TRBV28; CDR3 length: 15; CDR3 DNA: TGTGCCAGCAGTTCATCCGGGACAGCAGACTACGAGCAGTACTTC; CDR3 protein: CASSSSGTADYEQYF
J gene: TRBJ1-3; clone size: -; D gene: -; V gene: TRBV28; CDR3 length: 19; CDR3 DNA: TGTGCCAGCAGCTCTAGGCCCGGGAAAAGGGACCTCTCGGGAAACACCATATATTTT; CDR3 protein: CASSSRPGKRDLSGNTIYF
J gene: TRBJ2-7; clone size: -; D gene: -; V gene: TRBV14; CDR3 length: 11; CDR3 DNA: TGTGCCAGCAGCCAAGGGTACGTGCAGTACTTC; CDR3 protein: CASSQGYVQYF
J gene: TRBJ2-2; clone size: -; D gene: -; V gene: TRBV9; CDR3 length: 15; CDR3 DNA: TGTGCCAGCAGCCTATTCAGCCAGAACACCGGGGAGCTGTTTTTT; CDR3 protein: CASSLFSQNTGELFF
J gene: TRBJ1-5; clone size: -; D gene: -; V gene: TRBV30; CDR3 length: 13; CDR3 DNA: TGTGCCTGGAGTGTACAGCAGGATCAGCCCCAGCATTTT; CDR3 protein: CAWSVQQDQPQHF
J gene: TRBJ2-7; clone size: -; D gene: -; V gene: TRBV18; CDR3 length: 13; CDR3 DNA: TGTGCCAGCTCACCAGCGGCGGCCTACGAGCAGTACTTC; CDR3 protein: CASSPAAAYEQYF
J gene: TRBJ2-7; clone size: large; D gene: -; V gene: TRBV19; CDR3 length: 13; CDR3 DNA: TGTGCCAGTAGTATGAGTTCCGGGGGTGAGCAGTACTTC; CDR3 protein: CASSMSSGGEQYF
J gene: TRBJ2-1; clone size: -; D gene: -; V gene: TRBV18; CDR3 length: 14; CDR3 DNA: TGTGCCAGCTCACCATGGGACTCCTCTGGTGAGCAGTTCTTC; CDR3 protein: CASSPWDSSGEQFF
J gene: TRBJ1-2; clone size: -; D gene: TRBD1; V gene: TRBV19; CDR3 length: 16; CDR3 DNA: TGTGCCAGTAGTGGGGAGGGGCACAGGGGCAACTATGGCTACACCTTC; CDR3 protein: CASSGEGHRGNYGYTF
J gene: TRBJ1-2; clone size: few; D gene: TRBD1; V gene: TRBV6-8; CDR3 length: 16; CDR3 DNA: TGTGCCAGCAGTTACTCCTGGACAGGGGGCGAATATGGCTACACCTTC; CDR3 protein: CASSYSWTGGEYGYTF
J gene: TRBJ2-5; clone size: few; D gene: TRBD2; V gene: TRBV29-1; CDR3 length: 17; CDR3 DNA: TGCAGCGTCTCCGGACTAGCGGGAGAGGGGGGAAAAAAGACCCAGTACTTC; CDR3 protein: CSVSGLAGEGGKKTQYF
J gene: TRBJ2-5; clone size: -; D gene: TRBD1; V gene: TRBV6-8; CDR3 length: 18; CDR3 DNA: TGTGCCAGCAGACCAGGACAGGGGACTCCCCCAGGCCAAGAGACCCAGTACTTC; CDR3 protein: CASRPGQGTPPGQETQYF
J gene: TRBJ1-4; clone size: -; D gene: -; V gene: TRBV5-1; CDR3 length: 14; CDR3 DNA: TGCGCCAGCAGCCACCGAGGCGGTAATGAAAAACTGTTTTTT; CDR3 protein: CASSHRGGNEKLFF
J gene: TRBJ2-5; clone size: -; D gene: -; V gene: TRBV5-1; CDR3 length: 16; CDR3 DNA: TGCGCCAGCAGCTTGCAAGGACCCTCCAGAGGAGAGACCCAGTACTTC; CDR3 protein: CASSLQGPSRGETQYF
J gene: TRBJ1-2; clone size: few; D gene: -; V gene: TRBV30; CDR3 length: 16; CDR3 DNA: TGTGCCTGGAGTGTACTACAACTATTCAACGTCTATGGCTACACCTTC; CDR3 protein: CAWSVLQLFNVYGYTF
J gene: TRBJ1-5; clone size: -; D gene: TRBD1; V gene: TRBV19; CDR3 length: 15; CDR3 DNA: TGTGCCAGTCGACCCGGGACAGGGTTCTATCAGCCCCAGCATTTT; CDR3 protein: CASRPGTGFYQPQHF
J gene: TRBJ2-3; clone size: few; D gene: -; V gene: TRBV9; CDR3 length: 13; CDR3 DNA: TGTGCCAGCAGCGTAGATAGCTCCAATACGCAGTATTTT; CDR3 protein: CASSVDSSNTQYF
J gene: TRBJ2-2; clone size: large; D gene: TRBD2; V gene: TRBV30; CDR3 length: 15; CDR3 DNA: TGTGCCTGGAGTGTGGGAGGGAGCGTGTTTGGGGAGCTGTTTTTT; CDR3 protein: CAWSVGGSVFGELFF
J gene: TRBJ1-1; clone size: few; D gene: TRBD1; V gene: TRBV28; CDR3 length: 14; CDR3 DNA: TGTGCCAGCAGTTGGACAGGGGGTTACACTGAAGCTTTCTTT; CDR3 protein: CASSWTGGYTEAFF
J gene: TRBJ2-2; clone size: medium-sized; D gene: -; V gene: TRBV30; CDR3 length: 13; CDR3 DNA: TGTGCCTGGAGGGGAGATGGCACCGGGGAGCTGTTTTTT; CDR3 protein: CAWRGDGTGELFF
J gene: TRBJ2-4; clone size: -; D gene: -; V gene: TRBV11-3; CDR3 length: 15; CDR3 DNA: TGTGCCAGCAGCGCCTGGAGGGACCAGAATAACATTCAGTACTTC; CDR3 protein: CASSAWRDQNNIQYF
J gene: TRBJ2-3; clone size: medium-sized; D gene: -; V gene: TRBV6-8; CDR3 length: 13; CDR3 DNA: TGTGCCAGCACCTATGGTTACACAGATACGCAGTATTTT; CDR3 protein: CASTYGYTDTQYF